This T cell receptor beta chain was sequenced during a study of CD8 T cells in ankylosing spondylitis. This clonotype was seen a handful of times. As yet, its antigen is unknown. Molecular-barcoded quantitative 5'-RACE produced these TCR beta libraries. Using its own MiXCR run on the 5' RACE reads, TCRdb lists one record per CDR3 protein. The sample has 500,000 to 550,000 distinct CDR3 sequences; roughly an eighth are singletons. Study-level findings and limits: It was reported that disease-linked clones were significantly enriched in matched ankylosing spondylitis synovial fluid. A TCR beta motif of 7 to 9 highly homologous variants seemed to mark ankylosing spondylitis blood.

The sequenced sample was blood, either unsorted or a sorted T cell fraction (not recorded which). This sequence was found in a male donor with ankylosing spondylitis.

CDR3 DNA: TGTGCCAGCAGTCACAGGGAGGACTATGGCTACACCTTC. Its translation is CASSHREDYGYTF. The genes are TRBV6-6 and TRBJ1-2; TRBD1 is a possible D gene (6 bases). There are 13 residues in the CDR3. V lost 5 bases, J lost 3 bases, and 10 bases lay in between. The germline V gene encodes CDR1 MNHNY and CDR2 SVGAGI (reference sequence).